The sequence of this T cell receptor (beta chain) was determined in a study of blood T cell repertoires in COVID-19. Sequenced by immunoSEQ multiplex PCR; TCRdb stores in-frame clones only, minus some. The sample records about 190,000 clones, more than 70% being singletons. This clone was seen many times. The germline V and J ends were trimmed by 2 bases and 8 bases, with 9 bases remaining between them. This CDR3 contains 12 residues. Germline V gene lookup returns CDR1 MDHEN and CDR2 SYDVKM. Specimen: peripheral blood. The rearrangement joins TRBV28 to TRBJ1-2; the D is unclear. The source of this sequence is a woman older than 75 with active or convalescent COVID-19. The chain's CDR3 is CASSLREAGYTF. The CDR3 nucleotides are TGTGCCAGCAGTTTAAGGGAGGCGGGCTACACCTTC.